This TCR beta chain comes out of a study of T-cell memory formation after mild COVID-19. 5'RACE primed from the constant segment yielded TCR alpha and TCR beta cDNA libraries bearing sample barcodes and UMIs. TCRdb processed the 5' RACE reads anew with MiXCR; each CDR3 protein has one entry. The sample shows 190,000 or so distinct CDR3 sequences, about 20% of them seen only once. Germline V lookup: CDR1 SQVTM, CDR2 ANQGSEA. This CDR3 is built from 14 residues. V lost 7 bases and J lost 4, with 19 bases in between. The chain employs TRBV29-1 and TRBJ1-2; D is perhaps TRBD1 (5 bases). The TCR sequence derives from an adult woman who had mild COVID-19 (a few samples of this study predate the infection). Cell type and time point are not known. Source material: PBMCs or a T cell subset sorted from them (not recorded which). The CDR3 loop reads CSARLRGDAYGYTF. CDR3 nucleotides: TGCAGCGCCCGTTTACGAGGGGACGCCTATGGCTACACCTTC.